This T cell receptor beta chain was obtained from a study of shared T cell receptors in the human thymus. Clones were sequenced by immunoSEQ multiplex PCR, and TCRdb holds only the in-frame ones, with some missing. The sample records about 660,000 clones, around 87% being singletons. Trimming removed 2 bases from V and 5 bases from J; junction bases left unmatched: 5. From germline, CDR1 is LGHNA and CDR2 YSLEER. The CDR3 is 14 amino acids. This same sample was also part of a study on human thymus T cells. This second study says: Donor material was obtained from healthy Finnish infants undergoing corrective surgery for congenital heart defects. From resections taken during corrective heart surgery, the thymus tissue was obtained. It looked as if thymic and blood repertoires used V and J genes in a biased way.

The TCR sequence derives from a boy under three years old with a congenital heart defect. The material sequenced was thymocytes. The chain couples TRBV4-3 to TRBJ1-1, with 7 positions matching TRBD1. CDR3 sequence: CASSQIDRATEAFF. CDR3 nucleotide sequence: TGCGCCAGCAGCCAAATCGACAGGGCGACTGAAGCTTTCTTT.